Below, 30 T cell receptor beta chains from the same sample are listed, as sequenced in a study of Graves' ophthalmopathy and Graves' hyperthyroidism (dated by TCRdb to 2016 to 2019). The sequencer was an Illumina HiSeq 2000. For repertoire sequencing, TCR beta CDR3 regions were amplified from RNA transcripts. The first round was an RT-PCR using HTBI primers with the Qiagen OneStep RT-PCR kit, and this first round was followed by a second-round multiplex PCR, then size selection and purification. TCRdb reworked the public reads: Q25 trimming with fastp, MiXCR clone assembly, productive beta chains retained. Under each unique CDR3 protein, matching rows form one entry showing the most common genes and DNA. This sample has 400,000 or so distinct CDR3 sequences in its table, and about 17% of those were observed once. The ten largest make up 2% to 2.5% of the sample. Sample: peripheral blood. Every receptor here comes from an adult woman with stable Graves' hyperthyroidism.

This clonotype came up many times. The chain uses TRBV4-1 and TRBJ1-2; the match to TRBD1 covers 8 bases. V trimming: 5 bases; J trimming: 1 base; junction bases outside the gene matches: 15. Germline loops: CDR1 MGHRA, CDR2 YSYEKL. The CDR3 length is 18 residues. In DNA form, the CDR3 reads TGCGCCAGCAGCGAGACCGGGCCAGGGGGCAACAGTAACTATGGCTACACCTTC. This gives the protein CASSETGPGGNSNYGYTF.

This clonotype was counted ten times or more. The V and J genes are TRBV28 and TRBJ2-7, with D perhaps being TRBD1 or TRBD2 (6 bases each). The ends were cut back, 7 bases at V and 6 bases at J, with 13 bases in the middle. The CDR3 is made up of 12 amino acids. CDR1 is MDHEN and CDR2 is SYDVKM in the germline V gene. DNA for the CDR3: TGTGCCAGCAAAACTGGAGGGGGCGAGCAGTACTTC. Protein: CASKTGGGEQYF.

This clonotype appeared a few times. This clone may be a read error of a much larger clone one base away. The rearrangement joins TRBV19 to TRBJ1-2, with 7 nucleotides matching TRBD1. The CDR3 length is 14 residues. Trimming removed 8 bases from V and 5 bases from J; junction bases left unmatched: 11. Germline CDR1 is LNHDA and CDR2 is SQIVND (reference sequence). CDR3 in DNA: TGTGCCAGTTGTGAGACAGGGAAAACGTATGGCTACACCTTC. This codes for CASCETGKTYGYTF.

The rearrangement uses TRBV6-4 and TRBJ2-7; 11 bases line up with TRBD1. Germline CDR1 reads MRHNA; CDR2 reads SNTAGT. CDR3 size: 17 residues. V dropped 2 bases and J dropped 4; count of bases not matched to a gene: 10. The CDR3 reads CASSDPSADRGLYEQYF. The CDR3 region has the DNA TGTGCCAGCAGTGACCCGAGTGCGGACAGGGGGCTATACGAGCAGTACTTC.

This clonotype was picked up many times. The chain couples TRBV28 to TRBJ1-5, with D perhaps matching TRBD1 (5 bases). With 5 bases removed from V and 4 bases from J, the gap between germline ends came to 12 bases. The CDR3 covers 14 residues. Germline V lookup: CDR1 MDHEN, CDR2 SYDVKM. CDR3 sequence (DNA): TGTGCCAGCAGTATCCGACAGAAGAATCAGCCCCAGCATTTT. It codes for CASSIRQKNQPQHF. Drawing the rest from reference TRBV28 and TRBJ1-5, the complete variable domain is DVKVTQSSRYLVKRTGEKVFLECVQDMDHENMFWYRQDPGLGLRLIYFSYDVKMKEKGDIPEGYSVSREKKERFSLILESASTNQTSMYLCASSIRQKNQPQHFGDGTRLSIL.

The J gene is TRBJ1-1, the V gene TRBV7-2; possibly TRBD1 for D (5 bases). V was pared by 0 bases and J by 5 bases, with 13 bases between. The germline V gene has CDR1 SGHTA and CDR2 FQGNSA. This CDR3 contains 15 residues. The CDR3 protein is CASSLAGVARTEAFF. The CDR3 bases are TGTGCCAGCAGCTTAGCGGGGGTAGCGAGAACTGAAGCTTTCTTT.

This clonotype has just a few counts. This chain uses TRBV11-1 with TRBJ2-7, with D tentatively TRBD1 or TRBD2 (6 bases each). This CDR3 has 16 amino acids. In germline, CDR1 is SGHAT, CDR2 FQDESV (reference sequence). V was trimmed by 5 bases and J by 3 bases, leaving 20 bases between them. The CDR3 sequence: CASSHKGGYRVYEQYF. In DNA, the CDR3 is TGTGCCAGCAGCCATAAGGGGGGATACAGGGTCTACGAGCAGTACTTC.

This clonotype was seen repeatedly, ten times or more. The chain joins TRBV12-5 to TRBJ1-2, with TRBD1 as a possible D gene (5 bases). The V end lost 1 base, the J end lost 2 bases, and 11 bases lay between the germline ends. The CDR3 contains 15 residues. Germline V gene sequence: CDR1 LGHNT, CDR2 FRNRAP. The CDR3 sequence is CASGLAQGSNYGYTF. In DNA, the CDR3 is TGTGCTAGTGGTTTGGCCCAGGGATCGAACTATGGCTACACCTTC.

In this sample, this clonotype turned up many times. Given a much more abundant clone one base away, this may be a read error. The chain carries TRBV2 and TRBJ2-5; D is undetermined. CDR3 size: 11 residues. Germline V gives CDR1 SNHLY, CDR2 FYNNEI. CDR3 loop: CASVVEETQCF. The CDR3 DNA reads TGTGCCAGCGTTGTGGAAGAGACCCAGTGCTTC.

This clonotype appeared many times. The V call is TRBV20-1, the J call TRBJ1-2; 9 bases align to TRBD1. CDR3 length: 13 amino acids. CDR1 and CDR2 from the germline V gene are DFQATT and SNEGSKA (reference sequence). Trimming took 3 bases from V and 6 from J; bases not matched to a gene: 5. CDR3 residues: CSASPGDRDGYTF. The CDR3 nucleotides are TGCAGTGCTAGCCCCGGGGACAGGGATGGCTACACCTTC.

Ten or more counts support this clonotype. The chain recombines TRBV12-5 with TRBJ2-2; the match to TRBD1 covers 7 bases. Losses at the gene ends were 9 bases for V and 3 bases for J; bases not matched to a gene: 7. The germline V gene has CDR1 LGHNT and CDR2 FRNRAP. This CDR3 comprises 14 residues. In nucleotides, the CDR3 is TGTGCTAGCCAACAGGGGAGTGACACCGGGGAGCTGTTTTTT. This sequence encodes CASQQGSDTGELFF.

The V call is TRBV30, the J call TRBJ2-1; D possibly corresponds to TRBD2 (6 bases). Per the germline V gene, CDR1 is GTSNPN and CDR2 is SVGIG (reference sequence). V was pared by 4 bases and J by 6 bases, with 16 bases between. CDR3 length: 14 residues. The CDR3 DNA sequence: TGTGCCTGGACTCACGTGGGAGGAGGCAATGAGCAGTTCTTC. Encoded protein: CAWTHVGGGNEQFF.

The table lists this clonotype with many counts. CDR3 DNA sequence: TGTGCCAGCAGTGGAGCTGGTCGGAACTATGGCTACACCTTC. It encodes CASSGAGRNYGYTF. The chain joins TRBV2 to TRBJ1-2; D gene ambiguous. CDR1 SNHLY and CDR2 FYNNEI come from the germline V gene. V was pared by 4 bases and J by 2 bases, with 11 bases between. CDR3 length: 14 amino acids.

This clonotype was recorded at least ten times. CDR3 region: CSGTSGSAYEQYF. Here the CDR3 DNA reads TGCAGCGGGACTAGCGGGAGCGCGTACGAGCAGTACTTC. The gene calls are TRBV29-1 and TRBJ2-7, with 13 bases lining up with TRBD2. V dropped 7 bases and J dropped 4; count of bases not matched to a gene: 4. In germline, CDR1 is SQVTM, CDR2 ANQGSEA. The CDR3 is 13 residues long.

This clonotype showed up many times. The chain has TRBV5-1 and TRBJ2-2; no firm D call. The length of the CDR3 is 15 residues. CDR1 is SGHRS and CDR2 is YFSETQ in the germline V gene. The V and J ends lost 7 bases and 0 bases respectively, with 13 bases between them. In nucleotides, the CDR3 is TGCGCCAGCGCCCCCCGGGTATCGAACACCGGGGAGCTGTTTTTT. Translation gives CASAPRVSNTGELFF.

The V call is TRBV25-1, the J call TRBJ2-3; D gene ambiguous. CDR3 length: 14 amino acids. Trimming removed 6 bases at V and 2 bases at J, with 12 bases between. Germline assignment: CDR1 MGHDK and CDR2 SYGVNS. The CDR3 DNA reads TGTGCCAGCAGCCCCATGCTAAACACAGATACGCAGTATTTT. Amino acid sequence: CASSPMLNTDTQYF.

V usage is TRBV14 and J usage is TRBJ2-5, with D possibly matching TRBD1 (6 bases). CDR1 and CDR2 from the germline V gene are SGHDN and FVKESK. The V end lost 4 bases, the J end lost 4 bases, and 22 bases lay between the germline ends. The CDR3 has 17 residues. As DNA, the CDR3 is TGTGCCAGCAGCCTGATACCGACAGGTTCCGTGGTAGAGACCCAGTACTTC. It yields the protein CASSLIPTGSVVETQYF. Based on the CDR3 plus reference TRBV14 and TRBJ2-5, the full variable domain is EAGVTQFPSHSVIEKGQTVTLRCDPISGHDNLYWYRRVMGKEIKFLLHFVKESKQDESGMPNNRFLAERTGGTYSTLKVQPAELEDSGVYFCASSLIPTGSVVETQYFGPGTRLLVL.

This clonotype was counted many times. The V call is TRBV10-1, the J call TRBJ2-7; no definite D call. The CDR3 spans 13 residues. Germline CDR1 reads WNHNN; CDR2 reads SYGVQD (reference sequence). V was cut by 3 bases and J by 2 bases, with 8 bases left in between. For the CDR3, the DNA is TGCGCCAGCAGTGAAGTGGGCCCCTACGAGCAGTACTTC. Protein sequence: CASSEVGPYEQYF.

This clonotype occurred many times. Here the CDR3 reads CASSPTRGMFYGYTF. CDR3 nucleotide sequence: TGCGCCAGCAGCCCGACCCGCGGGATGTTCTATGGCTACACCTTC. The chain uses TRBV4-3 and TRBJ1-2; D gene unclear. The germline V and J ends were trimmed by 4 bases and 4 bases, with 16 bases remaining between them. Germline CDR1 reads LGHNA; CDR2 reads YSLEER. The CDR3 is made up of 15 amino acids.

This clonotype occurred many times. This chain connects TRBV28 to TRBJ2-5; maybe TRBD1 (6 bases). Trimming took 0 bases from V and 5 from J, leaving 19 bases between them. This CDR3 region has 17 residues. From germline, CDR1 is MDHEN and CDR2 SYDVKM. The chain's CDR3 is CASSLWGTPIQGETQYF. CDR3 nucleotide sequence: TGTGCCAGCAGTTTATGGGGGACACCCATCCAAGGGGAGACCCAGTACTTC.

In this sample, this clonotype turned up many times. The CDR3 region is CASASLRTGRSYEQYF. The DNA of the CDR3 is TGTGCTAGTGCCTCCCTGAGGACAGGGCGTTCCTACGAGCAGTACTTC. J is TRBJ2-7 and V is TRBV12-5, with 8 bases lining up with TRBD1. The CDR3 length is 16 residues. Unmatched junction bases numbered 12, after V lost 7 bases and J lost 1 base. Looked up from germline, CDR1 is LGHNT and CDR2 is FRNRAP.

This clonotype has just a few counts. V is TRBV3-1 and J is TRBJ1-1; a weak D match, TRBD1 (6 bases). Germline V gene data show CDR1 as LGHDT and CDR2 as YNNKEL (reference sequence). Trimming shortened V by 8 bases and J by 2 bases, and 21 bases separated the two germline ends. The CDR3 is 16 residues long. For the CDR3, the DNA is TGTGCCAGCCGGGACACCGGAGCCCACACAAACACTGAAGCTTTCTTT. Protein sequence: CASRDTGAHTNTEAFF.

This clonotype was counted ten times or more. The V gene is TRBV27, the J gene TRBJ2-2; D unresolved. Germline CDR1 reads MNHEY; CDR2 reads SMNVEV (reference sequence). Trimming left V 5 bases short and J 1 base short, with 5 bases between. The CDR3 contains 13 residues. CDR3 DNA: TGTGCCAGCAGTGCACTGAACACCGGGGAGCTGTTTTTT. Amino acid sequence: CASSALNTGELFF.

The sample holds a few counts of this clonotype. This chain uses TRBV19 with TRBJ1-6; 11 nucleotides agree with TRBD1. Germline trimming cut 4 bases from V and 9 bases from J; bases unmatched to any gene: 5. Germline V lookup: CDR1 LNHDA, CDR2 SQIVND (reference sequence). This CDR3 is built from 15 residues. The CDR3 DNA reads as TGTGCCAGTAGTACCAGCGGGACAGGGGGTTCACCCCTCCACTTT. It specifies CASSTSGTGGSPLHF. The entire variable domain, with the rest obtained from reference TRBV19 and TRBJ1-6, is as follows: DGGITQSPKYLFRKEGQNVTLSCEQNLNHDAMYWYRQDPGQGLRLIYYSQIVNDFQKGDIAEGYSVSREKKESFPLTVTSAQKNPTAFYLCASSTSGTGGSPLHFGNGTRLTVT.

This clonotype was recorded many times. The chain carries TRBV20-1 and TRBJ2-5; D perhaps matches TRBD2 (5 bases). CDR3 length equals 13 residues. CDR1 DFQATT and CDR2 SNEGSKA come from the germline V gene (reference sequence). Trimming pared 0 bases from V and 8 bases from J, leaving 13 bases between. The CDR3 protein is CSARETGRETQYF. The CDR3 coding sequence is TGCAGTGCTAGAGAGACGGGTCGGGAAACCCAGTACTTC.

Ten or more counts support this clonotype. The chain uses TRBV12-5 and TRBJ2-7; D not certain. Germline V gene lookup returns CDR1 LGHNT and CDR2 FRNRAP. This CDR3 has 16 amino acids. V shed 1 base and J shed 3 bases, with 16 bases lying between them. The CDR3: CASGLALGPTRYEQYF. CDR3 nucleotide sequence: TGTGCTAGTGGTTTGGCTCTTGGCCCCACACGCTACGAGCAGTACTTC.

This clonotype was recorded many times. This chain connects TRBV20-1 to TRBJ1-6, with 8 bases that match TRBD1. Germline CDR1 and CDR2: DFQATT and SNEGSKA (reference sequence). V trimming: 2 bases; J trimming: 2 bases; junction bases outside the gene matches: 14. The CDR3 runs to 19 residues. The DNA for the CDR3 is TGCAGTGCTAGAAGGGGAGGGGGACAGGCAGGAGCCTATAATTCACCCCTCCACTTT. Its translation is CSARRGGGQAGAYNSPLHF.

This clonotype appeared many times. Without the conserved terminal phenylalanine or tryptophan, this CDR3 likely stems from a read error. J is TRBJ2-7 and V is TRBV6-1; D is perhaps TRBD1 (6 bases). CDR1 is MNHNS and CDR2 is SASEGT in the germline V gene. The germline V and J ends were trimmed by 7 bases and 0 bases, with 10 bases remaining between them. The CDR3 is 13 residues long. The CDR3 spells CASNREISYEQYL. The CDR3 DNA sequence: TGTGCCAGCAACAGGGAAATCTCCTACGAGCAGTACCTC.

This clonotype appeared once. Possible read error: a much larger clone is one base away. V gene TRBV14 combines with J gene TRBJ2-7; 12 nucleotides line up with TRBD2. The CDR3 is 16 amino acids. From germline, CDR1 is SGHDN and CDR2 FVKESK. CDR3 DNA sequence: TGTGCCAGCAGCCACAGGAGACTAGCGGGAGTGAGCGAGCGGTACTTC. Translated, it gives CASSHRRLAGVSERYF.

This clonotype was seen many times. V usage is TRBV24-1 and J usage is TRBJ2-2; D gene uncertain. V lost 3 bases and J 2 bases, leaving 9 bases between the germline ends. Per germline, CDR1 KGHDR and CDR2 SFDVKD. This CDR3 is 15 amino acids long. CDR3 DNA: TGTGCCACCAGTGATAGTGCCCTTAACACCGGGGAGCTGTTTTTT. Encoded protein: CATSDSALNTGELFF.